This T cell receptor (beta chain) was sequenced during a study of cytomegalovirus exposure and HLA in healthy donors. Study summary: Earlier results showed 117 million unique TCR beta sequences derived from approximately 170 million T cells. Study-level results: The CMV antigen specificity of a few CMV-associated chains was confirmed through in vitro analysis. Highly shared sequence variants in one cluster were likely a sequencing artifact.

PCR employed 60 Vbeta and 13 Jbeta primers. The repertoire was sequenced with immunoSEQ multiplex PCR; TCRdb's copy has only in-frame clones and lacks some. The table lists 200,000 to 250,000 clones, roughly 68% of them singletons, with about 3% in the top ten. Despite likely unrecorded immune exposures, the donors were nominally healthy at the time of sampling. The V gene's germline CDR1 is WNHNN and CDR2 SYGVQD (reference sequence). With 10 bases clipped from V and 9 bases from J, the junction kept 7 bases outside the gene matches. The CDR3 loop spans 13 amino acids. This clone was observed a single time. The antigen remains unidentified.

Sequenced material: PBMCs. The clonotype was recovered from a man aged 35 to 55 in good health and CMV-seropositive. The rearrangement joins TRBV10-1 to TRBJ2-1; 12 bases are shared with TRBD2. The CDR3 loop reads CATSSGGGFEQFF. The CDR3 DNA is TGCGCCACCTCTAGCGGGGGGGGTTTTGAGCAGTTCTTC.